Below are 24 T cell receptor beta chains sequenced from a single sample in a study of blood T cell repertoires in COVID-19. The assay was immunoSEQ multiplex PCR, and TCRdb's table has in-frame clones only and misses some. The table has around 300,000 clones, roughly 91% seen once; the top ten hold 1.5% to 2%. The sequenced sample consisted of PBMCs or T cells enriched from blood (not recorded which). These receptors were taken from an older woman who had recovered from COVID-19.

The chain has TRBV29-1 and TRBJ2-7, with D unresolved. Trimming stripped 5 bases from V and 0 bases from J, with 14 bases between. CDR1 is SQVTM, CDR2 ANQGSEA, per germline. This CDR3 comprises 14 residues. The CDR3 nucleotides are TGCAGCGTTAACGTTAGAGGTGACTCCTACGAGCAGTACTTC. This encodes CSVNVRGDSYEQYF.

The V call is TRBV30, the J call TRBJ2-3; TRBD1 matches at 7 bases. The CDR3 covers 15 residues. The V and J ends lost 0 bases and 2 bases, in that order; junction bases with no gene match: 5. Germline V CDR1 and CDR2: GTSNPN, SVGIG (reference sequence). CDR3: CAWSVQGTPTDTQYF. The CDR3 DNA follows: TGTGCCTGGAGTGTACAGGGGACCCCCACAGATACGCAGTATTTT.

This chain links TRBV10-2 with TRBJ2-5; 7 positions agree with TRBD2. The CDR3 totals 13 residues. CDR1 and CDR2 from the germline V gene are WSHSY and SAAADI. V lost 6 bases and J lost 11; bases outside the gene matches: 12. CDR3 sequence (DNA): TGCGCCAGCAGGGACTCTAGCGGAAGGGCGCAGTACTTC. Protein: CASRDSSGRAQYF.

The chain joins TRBV9 to TRBJ2-6; TRBD1 matches 10 bases. This CDR3 has 18 residues. Trimming removed 4 bases from V and 2 bases from J; junction bases left unmatched: 9. Germline V gene data show CDR1 as SGDLS and CDR2 as YYNGEE. Written as DNA, the CDR3 is TGTGCCAGCAGCCCTCGGACAGGGGGATCAACTGGGGCCAACGTCCTGACTTTC. Translating it yields CASSPRTGGSTGANVLTF.

This clone was seen a single time. The chain recombines TRBV30 with TRBJ2-3; D is unclear. This CDR3 is 11 amino acids long. The V end was cut by 1 base, the J end by 5 bases, with 4 bases between. Germline loops: CDR1 GTSNPN, CDR2 SVGIG (reference sequence). CDR3 region: CAWSDLDTQYF. The CDR3 region has the DNA TGTGCCTGGAGTGACTTAGATACGCAGTATTTT.

The chain joins TRBV27 to TRBJ1-6; D is unclear. Germline V gene lookup returns CDR1 MNHEY and CDR2 SMNVEV (reference sequence). V was clipped by 6 bases and J by 4 bases, with 7 bases between them. This CDR3 contains 13 residues. CDR3 sequence (DNA): TGTGCCAGCAGCCGCACTTATAATTCACCCCTCCACTTT. This encodes CASSRTYNSPLHF.

The chain couples TRBV7-2 to TRBJ1-2; the D is unclear. CDR3 length equals 14 residues. V was pared by 5 bases and J by 8 bases, with 18 bases between. The germline gives CDR1 SGHTA, CDR2 FQGNSA. CDR3 bases: TGTGCCAGCAGCCCGCACGGCCGCTTCGGGGGCTACACCTTC. Translating gives CASSPHGRFGGYTF.

This clone was found once. The chain is built from TRBV12-5 and TRBJ1-5, with a tentative D call TRBD1 (6 bases). The V gene lost 6 bases and the J gene lost 9 bases, with 15 bases spanning the gap. This CDR3 spans 13 amino acids. Germline values: CDR1 LGHNT, CDR2 FRNRAP. The CDR3 loop reads CASGTTGGLPQHF. CDR3 sequence (DNA): TGTGCTAGTGGAACGACAGGTGGTCTGCCCCAGCATTTT.

The chain combines TRBV27 with TRBJ1-5, with D uncertain. This CDR3 has 17 residues. The germline V and J ends were trimmed by 3 bases and 1 base, with 16 bases remaining between them. Germline loops: CDR1 MNHEY, CDR2 SMNVEV (reference sequence). The CDR3 coding sequence is TGTGCCAGCAGTTTGAGGTCGTCAGAGTCAAGCAATCAGCCCCAGCATTTT. This codes for CASSLRSSESSNQPQHF.

The chain carries TRBV18 and TRBJ2-1; D may be TRBD1 (6 bases). The ends were cut back, 0 bases at V and 1 base at J, with 10 bases in the middle. Germline V gene data show CDR1 as KGHSH and CDR2 as LQKENI. The CDR3 contains 16 residues. CDR3 residues: CASSPPGTTSYNEQFF. The CDR3 DNA is TGTGCCAGCTCACCACCTGGGACAACATCCTACAATGAGCAGTTCTTC.

The chain links TRBV4-2 to TRBJ2-5; TRBD2 aligns across 8 bases. This CDR3 spans 16 amino acids. Germline loops: CDR1 LGHNA, CDR2 YNFKEQ. V lost 2 bases to trimming and J lost 2 bases; unmatched junction nucleotides: 7. DNA for the CDR3: TGTGCCAGCAGCCAAAACCCGGGACTAGAACAAGAGACCCAGTACTTC. Translating it yields CASSQNPGLEQETQYF.

The CDR3 sequence is CASSRRVSPLHF. The CDR3 nucleotides are TGTGCCAGCAGCAGGAGGGTGTCACCCCTCCACTTT. J is TRBJ1-6 and V is TRBV21-1. TRBV21-1 is reported as a pseudogene. The CDR3 is 12 amino acids.

This clone was counted once. The gene calls are TRBV28 and TRBJ2-7, with TRBD2 as a possible D gene (5 bases). V was shortened by 2 bases and J by 4 bases, with 12 bases between the two germline ends. Germline V gives CDR1 MDHEN, CDR2 SYDVKM. The CDR3 contains 14 residues. CDR3: CASSLMWEWYEQYF. As DNA, the CDR3 is TGTGCCAGCAGTTTAATGTGGGAGTGGTACGAGCAGTACTTC.

The chain uses TRBV18 and TRBJ1-3; unclear D gene. V lost 5 bases, J lost 3 bases, and 14 bases lay in between. Germline loops: CDR1 KGHSH, CDR2 LQKENI. This CDR3 has 15 amino acids. The CDR3 nucleotides read TGTGCCAGCTCAGCGACAAGTGTAAATGGAAACACCATATATTTT. It translates to CASSATSVNGNTIYF.

The count of this clone is one. The chain combines TRBV5-1 with TRBJ1-2, with 7 bases matching TRBD1. The CDR3 covers 14 residues. Unmatched junction bases numbered 5, after V lost 3 bases and J lost 3 bases. CDR1 is SGHRS and CDR2 is YFSETQ in the germline V gene. CDR3 protein: CASSSGTADYGYTF. In nucleotides, the CDR3 is TGCGCCAGCAGCTCCGGGACAGCCGACTATGGCTACACCTTC. Variable domain in full (rest from reference TRBV5-1 and TRBJ1-2): KAGVTQTPRYLIKTRGQQVTLSCSPISGHRSVSWYQQTPGQGLQFLFEYFSETQRNKGNFPGRFSGRQFSNSRSEMNVSTLELGDSALYLCASSSGTADYGYTFGSGTRLTVV.

Here the CDR3 DNA reads TGTGCCAGCAGCTTAGCGAGCTCCTACGAGCAGTACTTC. This encodes CASSLASSYEQYF. The chain links TRBV7-8 to TRBJ2-7; D remains unclear. CDR1 is SGHVS and CDR2 is FQNEAQ in the germline V gene. CDR3 length equals 13 residues. The V end was cut by 0 bases, the J end by 0 bases, with 3 bases between.

This clone was seen only a few times. V is TRBV5-6 and J is TRBJ1-1; 9 nucleotides align to TRBD1. Germline loops: CDR1 SGHDT, CDR2 YYEEEE. After removal of 0 bases from V and 5 bases from J, the junction contained 2 bases not matched to a gene. The CDR3 is 14 amino acids. CDR3 DNA: TGTGCCAGCAGCTTGGACAGGGGGCTAACTGAAGCTTTCTTT. The encoded protein is CASSLDRGLTEAFF.

The rearrangement uses TRBV5-1 and TRBJ2-5; D is unclear. Germline CDR1 SGHRS, CDR2 YFSETQ. The CDR3 runs to 14 residues. V shed 4 bases and J shed 5 bases, with 15 bases lying between them. CDR3: CASSQTHSAETQYF. As DNA, the CDR3 is TGCGCCAGCAGCCAAACTCACTCTGCGGAGACCCAGTACTTC.

The V call is TRBV5-1, the J call TRBJ1-1; 7 bases align to TRBD1. CDR1 is SGHRS and CDR2 is YFSETQ in the germline V gene. The J segment lost 4 bases and the V segment lost 4 bases, leaving 7 bases of the junction unmatched. The CDR3 has 14 residues. DNA for the CDR3: TGCGCCAGCAGCCCCAGGGGGGAGCGCACTGAAGCTTTCTTT. Encoded protein: CASSPRGERTEAFF.

The V gene is TRBV7-3, the J gene TRBJ1-5; 8 bases align to TRBD1. The CDR3 totals 15 residues. CDR1 and CDR2 (germline): SGHTA, FQGTGA. Trimming at V came to 3 bases and at J to 7 bases, leaving 8 bases not matched to a gene. The CDR3 nucleotides read TGTGCCAGCAGCTTGGACAGGGTCTCAGGACAGCCCCAGCATTTT. Its translation: CASSLDRVSGQPQHF.

The chain combines TRBV11-2 with TRBJ2-2; tentatively, D is TRBD2 (5 bases). V was clipped by 1 base and J by 5 bases, with 14 bases between them. Per the germline V gene, CDR1 is SGHAT and CDR2 is FQNNGV. The CDR3 is made up of 16 amino acids. As DNA, the CDR3 is TGTGCCAGCAGCTTAGTTGTGAGCGGTGTTACCGGGGAGCTGTTTTTT. Translated, it gives CASSLVVSGVTGELFF. Based on the CDR3 plus reference TRBV11-2 and TRBJ2-2, the full variable domain is EAGVAQSPRYKIIEKRQSVAFWCNPISGHATLYWYQQILGQGPKLLIQFQNNGVVDDSQLPKDRFSAERLKGVDSTLKIQPAKLEDSAVYLCASSLVVSGVTGELFFGEGSRLTVL.

This clone was counted a single time. The J gene is TRBJ1-6, the V gene TRBV9; 8 nucleotides match TRBD1. J was trimmed by 9 bases and V by 3 bases; bases with no gene match: 2. The CDR3 runs to 13 residues. The germline CDR1 and CDR2 sequences are SGDLS and YYNGEE. The CDR3, as DNA: TGTGCCAGCAGCGCAGGGGGCGGTTCACCCCTCCACTTT. It yields the protein CASSAGGGSPLHF.

The chain couples TRBV28 to TRBJ1-6, with 7 bases matching TRBD1. Germline V CDR1 and CDR2: MDHEN, SYDVKM. This CDR3 is 17 amino acids long. Trimming at V came to 3 bases and at J to 7 bases, leaving 12 bases not matched to a gene. The CDR3 loop is CASSFPTGTASNSPLHF. DNA for the CDR3: TGTGCCAGCAGTTTCCCCACTGGGACAGCGTCAAATTCACCCCTCCACTTT.

The chain employs TRBV28 and TRBJ1-2, with a tentative D call TRBD1 (6 bases). The germline gives CDR1 MDHEN, CDR2 SYDVKM. The CDR3 covers 16 residues. Between the trimmed V and J ends, which lost 5 bases and 4 bases, there was a span of 20 bases. The CDR3 protein is CASSTLEQGLLYGYTF. The CDR3 bases are TGTGCCAGCAGTACTTTGGAACAGGGCCTCCTCTATGGCTACACCTTC.